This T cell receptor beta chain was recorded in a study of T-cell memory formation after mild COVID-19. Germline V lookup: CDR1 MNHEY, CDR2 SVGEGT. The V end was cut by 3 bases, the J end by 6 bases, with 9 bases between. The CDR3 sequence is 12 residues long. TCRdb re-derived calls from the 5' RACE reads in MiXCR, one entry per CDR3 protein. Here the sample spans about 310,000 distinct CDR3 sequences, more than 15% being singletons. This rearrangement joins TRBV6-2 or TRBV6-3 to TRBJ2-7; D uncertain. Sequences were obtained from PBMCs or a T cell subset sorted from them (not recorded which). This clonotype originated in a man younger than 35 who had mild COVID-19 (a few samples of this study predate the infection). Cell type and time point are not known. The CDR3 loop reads CASSYELSEQYF. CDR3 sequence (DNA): TGTGCCAGCAGTTATGAACTTTCCGAGCAGTACTTC.